This TCR beta chain was identified during a study of blood T cell repertoires in COVID-19. In the study overall: Acute-phase and convalescent COVID-19 samples originated in the United States, Italy and Spain. PBMCs, B-cell-depleted T cells, or T cells provided the cDNA or gDNA that made up the material.

Germline V CDR1 and CDR2: MNHNY, SVGAGI (reference sequence). The ends lost 2 bases at V and 5 bases at J; junction bases unmatched: 11. The CDR3 has 16 amino acids. The authors' processing: Reference gene primer amplification gave estimated nucleated cell counts. Generated by immunoSEQ multiplex PCR, the TCRdb table keeps only in-frame clones and is missing some. From that table come the V and J calls and clone size; the DNA was used to work out D and trimming. The sample yields 200,000 to 300,000 clones, approximately 85% seen once. The source material was peripheral blood. V and J are TRBV6-6 and TRBJ1-2; 7 bases are shared with TRBD1. The clonotype comes from a woman aged 25-40 years with acute or convalescent COVID-19. The CDR3 DNA reads TGTGCCAGCAGTTACGATGACAGGGCGGTTATTTATGGCTACACCTTC. Its protein is CASSYDDRAVIYGYTF.